One and the same sample provided the 8 T cell receptor beta chains below, sequenced in a study of low-dose radiotherapy and immunotherapy resistance in tumors. As for time point: before trial treatment. Gene-specific TRAV and TRBV primers were used for first-strand cDNA, covering alpha and beta chains. Both a constant-region primer and a V-primer adapter served to amplify TCRs across roughly 22 PCR cycles. TCRdb ran MiXCR on the reads and lists one entry per CDR3 protein. The data hold fewer than 90,000 distinct CDR3 sequences, with around 32% observed a single time. This sample comprised PBMCs, obtained before treatment. These receptors came from a female donor with ovarian cancer.

V and J are TRBV5-6 and TRBJ2-1, with 7 bases aligning to TRBD2. The germline V gene has CDR1 SGHDT and CDR2 YYEEEE. The CDR3 covers 16 residues. Germline trimming cut 0 bases from V and 1 base from J; bases unmatched to any gene: 4. CDR3 DNA: TGTGCCAGCAGCTTGGTGGCCGGGAGGTCCTACAATGAGCAGTTCTTC. Translated, it gives CASSLVAGRSYNEQFF.

The gene calls are TRBV29-1 and TRBJ1-1; D is undetermined. Trimming took 3 bases from V and 2 from J, leaving 10 bases between them. CDR3 size: 13 residues. CDR1 is SQVTM and CDR2 is ANQGSEA in the germline V gene. CDR3 region: CSVDMVRNTEAFF. The DNA of the CDR3 is TGCAGCGTTGATATGGTGAGAAACACTGAAGCTTTCTTT.

The table lists this clonotype with many counts. The chain joins TRBV23-1 to TRBJ2-5; 7 bases line up with TRBD1. TRBV23-1 is known as an ORF, though its function is uncertain. CDR3 size: 14 residues. V dropped 2 bases and J dropped 5; count of bases not matched to a gene: 5. The CDR3 region is CASSQQGVGETQYF. DNA of the CDR3: TGCGCCAGCAGTCAACAGGGGGTCGGGGAGACCCAGTACTTC.

Details on this clonotype: Given a far larger clone just one base away, this is likely a sequencing read error. V and J are TRBV5-8 and TRBJ2-5, with TRBD2 matching over 7 bases. The germline gives CDR1 SGHTS, CDR2 YDEGEE. The V and J ends lost 4 bases and 11 bases, in that order; junction bases with no gene match: 17. The CDR3 is 15 amino acids. CDR3 DNA sequence: TGTGCCAGCAGCCCCGGGACTACCCTATACAATGAGCAGTACTTC. Its translation is CASSPGTTLYNEQYF.

This clonotype has a count of ten or more. This chain uses TRBV6-2 or TRBV6-3 with TRBJ2-1, with D hard to call. V was pared by 4 bases and J by 4 bases, with 14 bases between. Germline CDR1 is MNHEY and CDR2 is SVGEGT. The CDR3 covers 15 residues. The CDR3 sequence is CASSFNGLEYNEQFF. The DNA for the CDR3 is TGTGCCAGCAGTTTTAACGGCCTAGAATACAATGAGCAGTTCTTC.

This clonotype showed up many times. The chain is built from TRBV6-2 or TRBV6-3 and TRBJ2-1; 10 nucleotides match TRBD2. The CDR3 covers 15 residues. V lost 5 bases to trimming and J lost 6 bases; unmatched junction nucleotides: 7. Per the germline V gene, CDR1 is MNHEY and CDR2 is SVGEGT. The CDR3 spells CASSVRAGGPNEQFF. In nucleotides, the CDR3 is TGTGCCAGCAGTGTAAGAGCGGGAGGGCCCAATGAGCAGTTCTTC.

This clonotype came up a few times. This chain joins TRBV29-1 and TRBJ2-7; tentative D call: TRBD1 (6 bases). The CDR3 totals 13 residues. CDR1 is SQVTM, CDR2 ANQGSEA, per germline. Deletions cut 6 bases from V and 2 bases from J, with 14 bases between. CDR3 DNA: TGCAGCGTCACCTCCGGGACAACCTACGAGCAGTACTTC. Residues: CSVTSGTTYEQYF.

This rearrangement joins TRBV6-6 to TRBJ2-1; TRBD2 matches at 10 bases. J gave up 6 bases and V 5 bases, and 1 base lay outside the gene matches. Germline V gene data show CDR1 as MNHNY and CDR2 as SVGAGI (reference sequence). The CDR3 runs 13 residues. This CDR3 reads CASSERGGNEQFF. CDR3 nucleotides: TGTGCCAGCAGTGAGCGGGGGGGCAATGAGCAGTTCTTC.